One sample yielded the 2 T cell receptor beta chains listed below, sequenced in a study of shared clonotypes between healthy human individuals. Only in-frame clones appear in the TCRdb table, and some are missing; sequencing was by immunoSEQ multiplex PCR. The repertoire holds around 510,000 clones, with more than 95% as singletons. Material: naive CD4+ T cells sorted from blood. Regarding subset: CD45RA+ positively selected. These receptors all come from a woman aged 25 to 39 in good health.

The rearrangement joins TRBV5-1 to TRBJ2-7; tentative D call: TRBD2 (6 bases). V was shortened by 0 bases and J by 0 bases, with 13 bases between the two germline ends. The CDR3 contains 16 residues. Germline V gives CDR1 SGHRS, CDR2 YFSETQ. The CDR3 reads CASSLAAGSSSYEQYF. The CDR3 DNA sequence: TGCGCCAGCAGCTTGGCGGCGGGATCCAGCTCCTACGAGCAGTACTTC.

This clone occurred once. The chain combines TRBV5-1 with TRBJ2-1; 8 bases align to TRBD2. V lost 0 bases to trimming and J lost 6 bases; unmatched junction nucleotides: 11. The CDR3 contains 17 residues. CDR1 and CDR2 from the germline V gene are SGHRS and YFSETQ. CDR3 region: CASSLVFTSGALNEQFF. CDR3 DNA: TGCGCCAGCAGCTTGGTATTCACTAGCGGAGCCCTCAATGAGCAGTTCTTC.